This TCR beta chain was retrieved from a study of cytomegalovirus exposure and HLA in healthy donors (dated by TCRdb to the late 2010s). Turning to the overall study: In an earlier analysis of several hundred of the donors, 250 to 350 Gb of sequence data and some 120 million unique TCR beta sequences from about 190 million T cells were reported. Roughly 300 gigabases of sequencing data and 70 million to 85 million unique TCR sequences were included in an early release covering over 600 HLA-typed donors. Along with the roughly 710-subject first cohort, a separate validation cohort of over 90 different subjects was used. A later analysis re-analyzed previously published TCR beta repertoires from roughly 600 donors and added high-resolution HLA genotyping to study TCR occurrence patterns. A handful of DR-DQ haplotypes were handled as single units for association and clustering because linkage in the cohort was strong. A later genetic analysis used genome-wide SNP genotypes for about 60% of the 666 donors, treating that subset as a discovery cohort. Of the roughly 400 genotyped donors, around 81% fell in the genetic ancestry cluster associated with self-reported Caucasian donors. Both class I and class II loci were covered by HLA typing, at four-digit resolution. The T cell repertoires of about 700 subjects were profiled by immunosequencing and related to cytomegalovirus serostatus. In the later analysis, no new phenotypic data were used to find candidate immune exposures; instead, reliance was placed on TCR beta sequences and their occurrence across donors. Among 350 to 400 genotyped donors of the cohort, an average of roughly 240,000 unique TCR beta nucleotide sequences were sequenced per donor, roughly 20% of them non-productive. The aim of the study was to test whether cataloging public T cell receptors could identify signatures of past pathogen exposure. Donor age, sex, ethnicity and CMV serostatus were compiled alongside the repertoire data. Every discovery cohort repertoire had been produced on one sequencing platform. Typing coverage varied by locus: about 620-630 donors for A, B, C, DRB1 and DQB1; around 560 for DQA1; approximately 570 for DPA1; fewer than 480 for DPB1. To decide whether each TCR beta V gene segment behaved as functional or pseudogenic, an earlier analysis of nearly 600 of the donors relied on high-throughput TCR beta sequencing. To predict cytomegalovirus infection status, the study brought together high-throughput TCR immunosequencing, statistical association of individual TCRs with disease status, and machine learning. Broader findings and caveats from the paper: In vitro tests confirmed that a few of the cytomegalovirus-associated TCR beta chains recognize cytomegalovirus antigens. Some IMGT-functional V segments, including TRBV6-2 and TRBV6-3, could not be distinguished by the 87-base-pair reads and were therefore excluded. A later analysis found that HLA-associated TCR beta chains were more clonally expanded and had lower generation probabilities than equally common non-associated chains. According to the authors, the approach could potentially be generalized to other disease states and immunological phenotypes. Sequencing depth was assumed to be roughly uniform across donors in the presence/absence analyses, though that assumption may not hold. A cluster of highly shared sequence variants was judged likely to be a technical artifact of the sequencing pipeline. According to a later analysis, parvovirus B19, influenza, CMV and Epstein-Barr virus appeared linked to several top co-occurrence clusters. Because HLA typing was missing for some donors at each locus, association tests included only the typed subset. Broadly in line with IMGT annotations, most TCR beta V segments showed up in productive rearrangements about 87% or about 30% of the time in an earlier analysis of 587 of the donors. Because counts were too low, seventeen rarely observed V segments, including chromosome 9 orphons, were left out of the earlier analysis of about 620 of the donors. In a later genetic analysis, fewer N-insertions in productive TCRs were reported among donors in an Asian-associated ancestry cluster than the 666-donor mean. CMV serostatus was the only immune exposure information available for the cohort. A later analysis found that TCR association rates varied across HLA loci, with DRB1 alleles showing the most associated TCRs and HLA-C alleles the fewest. Correlated functional status among segregating V segments might be attributable to linkage disequilibrium, but an unknown experimental factor could not be ruled out. A further reported finding was that TCR beta sequences accurately predicted the HLA-A and HLA-B alleles for most subjects in the first cohort. A total of 150 to 200 TCR beta chains were listed by the study as associated with cytomegalovirus. The classifier was reported to diagnose cytomegalovirus status with high specificity and sensitivity in both the original and validation cohorts. In a later genetic analysis, a missense DCLRE1C variant was associated with V-gene and J-gene trimming of TCR beta chains, and the association was replicated in an independent cohort. The cohort was sequenced for TCR beta chains only, and without alpha or paired-chain data the features that could be detected were limited. When HLA alleles, especially DR and DQ, strongly co-occurred, attributing TCR associations to individual alleles was difficult. A later analysis found that most CMV-associated TCR beta chains appeared HLA-restricted, with HLA associations seemingly driven largely by CMV exposure. While some public TCRs were present in many individuals, most TCR sequences turned up only very rarely across donors. A later analysis associated 16,951 TCR beta sequences with specific HLA alleles at a false discovery rate of 0.05.

Relative to germline, V is 4 bases shorter and J is 3 bases shorter, with 17 bases between their ends. The germline V gene (reference sequence) yields LNHDA for CDR1 and SQIVND for CDR2. There are 16 amino acids in the CDR3, from cysteine to phenylalanine inclusive. Just CDR3 DNA is preserved here, 48 bases in frame from base 1. In total, about 650 healthy bone marrow donors made up the cohort. All cohort members were sampled while nominally healthy, although unrecorded immune exposures were likely present. The donor tested CMV seronegative and was one of the 352 seronegative cohort members. Every donor gave a peripheral blood sample, and the peripheral blood mononuclear cells from that sample were used for TCR beta sequencing. Genomic DNA extraction from the blood cell samples was performed with the Qiagen DNeasy Blood Extraction Kit. Library preparation employed the immunoSEQ multiplex PCR assay. For the multiplex PCR, a mixture combining 60 forward primers for TCR Vbeta segments and 13 reverse primers for TCR Jbeta segments was used. A multiplex PCR assay on genomic DNA amplified the CDR3 region of rearranged TCR beta genes. The Illumina HiSeq System was used to sequence the amplified TCR beta libraries as 87-base-pair reads. In the paper's pipeline: A later analysis counted about 76 million unique TCR beta chains across the 650 to 700 repertoires, and around 12 million of these chains were shared by at least two donors. To remove PCR and sequencing errors, raw reads were error-corrected and collapsed into unique sequences using a nearest-neighbor algorithm that merged closely related sequences. Alignment of CDR3 sequences to IMGT reference sequences was used to assign V, D and J gene segments. Each retained sequence needed at least a six-nucleotide match to both a V gene segment and a J gene segment. Rearrangements were called productive when the CDR3 lacked stop codons and stayed in frame with V and J; all others were non-productive. Following IMGT convention, CDR3 was defined as the stretch from the second conserved V-encoded cysteine to the conserved J-encoded phenylalanine. The earlier analysis of about 570 of the donors excluded any sequence lacking an unambiguous match to a single V gene segment. An earlier analysis of 500 to 700 of the donors classified V segments as functional when productive rearrangements were above 56.7% and as segregating when the standard deviation between donors was above 5%. To diagnose cytomegalovirus status from the catalog of TCR beta chain sequences, a statistical classification framework was built. In a later analysis, V and J genes were assigned by comparing TCR nucleotide sequences against IMGT/GENE-DB human TR gene sequences. A later analysis assigned CDR3 sequences and most-parsimonious VDJ recombination scenarios with the TCRdist pipeline. In a later analysis, each TCR beta chain was defined by its CDR3 amino acid sequence together with its V-gene family, and reads lacking a unique V-gene family were excluded. A later analysis removed 500 to 600 highly shared, low-generation-probability nucleotide sequences to deal with suspected cross-contamination and a sequencing artifact. A later analysis calculated a clonal expansion index for each public chain from normalized within-repertoire ranks of inferred template counts. Generation probabilities in a later analysis came from a VDJ recombination model fitted to out-of-frame rearrangements, and those results were checked against IGoR. Hypergeometric tests were used in a later analysis to score TCR-TCR, TCR-HLA and TCR-CMV co-occurrence, with a repertoire-size bias correction applied to the TCR pairs. False discovery rates were estimated in a later analysis by permuting HLA or CMV assignments 20 times. In a later analysis, co-occurring TCRs were grouped using DBSCAN, and TCRdist sequence similarity was added for clustering within HLA-allele-positive subsets. Co-occurrence clustering excluded repertoires with fewer than 30,000 or more than 120,000 public chains, plus five with anomalous nucleotide sharing. The source is immuneACCESS, and TCRdb retained only in-frame sequences with V and J called. Part of the clones is not carried over; for the studies checked, unresolved V genes explain less than half of this, and the remainder is unexplained. That table is the source of V, J and clone size, and D and trimming were worked out from the DNA. This sample comprises under 200,000 clones, roughly 60% of them detected only once. Clones ranked in the top ten supply about 2.9% of the sample.

Comment on this clone: Its antigen is still unknown. Per-nucleotide qualities are absent, and no much larger clonotype sits a single base away.

Recombination joined TRBV19 with TRBJ2-3, and perhaps TRBD2 as D gene, on 6 matching bases. This receptor was obtained from a man aged 35 to 55 in good health and CMV-seronegative. The sample consisted of PBMCs. The DNA sequence is as follows: TGTGCCAGTAGTAGGACCCCCGGCGGGAAAACAGATACGCAGTATTTT. Translation gives CASSRTPGGKTDTQYF.